This T cell receptor beta chain was captured in a study of blood T cell repertoires in COVID-19. Turning to the study itself: Sites in the United States, Italy and Spain provided acute and convalescent COVID-19 samples. PBMCs, B-cell-depleted T cells, or T cells were the source of the cDNA or gDNA that made up the material.

Authors' analysis steps: Reference gene primer amplification gave estimated nucleated cell counts. Data came from immunoSEQ multiplex PCR; TCRdb stores just in-frame clones and leaves some out. That table is the source of V, J and clone size, and D and trimming were worked out from the DNA. The sample has around 77,000 clones, 75% to 90% seen once; the top ten hold 4% to 5.5%. Germline V CDR1 and CDR2: SNHLY, FYNNEI. Trimming removed 4 bases at V and 6 bases at J, with 12 bases between. There are 14 residues in the CDR3. This TCR derives from a man older than 75 with acute or convalescent COVID-19. The chain combines TRBV2 with TRBJ1-4; a possible D gene is TRBD1 (6 bases). The specimen sequenced was peripheral blood. The CDR3 DNA follows: TGTGCCAGCAGTGTCCAGGGGTCTGATGAAAAACTGTTTTTT. Protein product: CASSVQGSDEKLFF.